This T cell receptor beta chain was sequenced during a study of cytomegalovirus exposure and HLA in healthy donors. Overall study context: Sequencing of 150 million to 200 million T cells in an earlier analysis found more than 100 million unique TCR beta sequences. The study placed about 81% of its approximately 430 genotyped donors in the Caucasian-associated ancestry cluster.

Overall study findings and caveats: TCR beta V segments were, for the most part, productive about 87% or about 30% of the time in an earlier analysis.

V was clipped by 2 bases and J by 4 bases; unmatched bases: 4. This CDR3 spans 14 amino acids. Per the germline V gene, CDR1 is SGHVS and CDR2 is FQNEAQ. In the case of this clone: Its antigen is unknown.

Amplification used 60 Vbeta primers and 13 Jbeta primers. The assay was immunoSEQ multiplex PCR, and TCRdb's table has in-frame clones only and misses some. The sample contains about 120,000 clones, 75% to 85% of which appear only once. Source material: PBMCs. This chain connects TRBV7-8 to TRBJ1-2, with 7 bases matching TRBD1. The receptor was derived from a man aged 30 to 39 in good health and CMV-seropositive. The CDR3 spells CASSLQTGFYGYTF. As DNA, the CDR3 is TGTGCCAGCAGCTTACAGACAGGGTTCTATGGCTACACCTTC.